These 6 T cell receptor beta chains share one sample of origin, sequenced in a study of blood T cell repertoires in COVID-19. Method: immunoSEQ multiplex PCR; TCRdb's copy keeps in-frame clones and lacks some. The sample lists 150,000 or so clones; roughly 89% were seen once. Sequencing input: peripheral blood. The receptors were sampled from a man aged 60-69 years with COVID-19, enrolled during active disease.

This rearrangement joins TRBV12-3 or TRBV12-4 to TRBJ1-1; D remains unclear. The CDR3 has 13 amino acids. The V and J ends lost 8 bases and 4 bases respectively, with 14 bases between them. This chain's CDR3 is CASAAFGVTEAFF. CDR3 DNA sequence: TGTGCCAGCGCTGCCTTCGGGGTCACTGAAGCTTTCTTT.

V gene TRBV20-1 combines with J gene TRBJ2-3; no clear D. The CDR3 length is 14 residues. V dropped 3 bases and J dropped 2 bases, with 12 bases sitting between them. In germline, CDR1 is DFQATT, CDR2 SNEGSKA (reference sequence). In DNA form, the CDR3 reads TGCAGTGCTAGTTCCGGTAGTCTCACAGATACGCAGTATTTT. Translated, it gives CSASSGSLTDTQYF.

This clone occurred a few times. The CDR3 DNA reads TGCAGCGTTGATGGGGCCAGGGGCAACGAGCAGTACTTC. It is translated as CSVDGARGNEQYF. This chain connects TRBV29-1 to TRBJ2-7, with D perhaps matching TRBD1 (6 bases). The CDR3 contains 13 residues. The V end was cut by 3 bases, the J end by 5 bases, with 14 bases between. Germline CDR1 reads SQVTM; CDR2 reads ANQGSEA.

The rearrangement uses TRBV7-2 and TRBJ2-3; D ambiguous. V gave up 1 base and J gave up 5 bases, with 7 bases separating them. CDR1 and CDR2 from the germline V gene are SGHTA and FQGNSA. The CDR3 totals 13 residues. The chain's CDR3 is CASSLVGVDTQYF. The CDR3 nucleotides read TGTGCCAGCAGCTTAGTCGGTGTAGATACGCAGTATTTT.

CDR3 nucleotides: TGTGCCAGCAGTGGAATGAGACTAGCGGGTCACAATGAGCAGTTCTTC. It is translated as CASSGMRLAGHNEQFF. The genes are TRBV6-1 and TRBJ2-1, with TRBD2 matching over 10 bases. Looked up from germline, CDR1 is MNHNS and CDR2 is SASEGT. This CDR3 has 16 amino acids. V trimming: 4 bases; J trimming: 5 bases; junction bases outside the gene matches: 8.

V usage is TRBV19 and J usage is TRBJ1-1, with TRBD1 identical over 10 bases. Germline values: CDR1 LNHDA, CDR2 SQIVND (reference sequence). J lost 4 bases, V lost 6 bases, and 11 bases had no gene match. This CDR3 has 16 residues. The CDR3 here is CASRARQGAGATEAFF. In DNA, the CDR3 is TGTGCCAGTAGAGCAAGACAGGGGGCGGGGGCCACTGAAGCTTTCTTT.